A selection of T cell receptor beta chains follows, all from one sample in a study of T-cell reconstitution after alpha-beta-depleted transplantation in children. TCRdb itself ran the PCR reads through MiXCR, one entry per CDR3 protein. Among about 260,000 distinct CDR3 sequences listed, approximately 10% were seen once. The sequencing used peripheral blood, collected 180 days after TCRalphabeta/CD19-depleted stem cell transplant. These receptors were collected from a male patient under 10 years old who had a stem cell transplant for chronic granulomatous disease, so the T cells may come from the graft donor. Both conserved end residues are part of each CDR3. A D gene is named only where the DNA matches it firmly. Some rows mark clone size as missing; the rest say once, few, many or name a class of expanded clone.

v_call	d_call	j_call	clone_size	cdr3_nt	cdr3_aa
TRBV5-1	TRBD2	TRBJ2-5	many	TGCGCCAGCAGCTTGGGGGCTAGCGGAAGCGGGGTCGGAGAGACCCAGTACTTC	CASSLGASGSGVGETQYF
TRBV6-1	-	TRBJ2-2	few	TGTGCCAGCAGTGAAAGTAGCAGCGCAGGGACCGGGGAGCTGTTTTTT	CASSESSSAGTGELFF
TRBV7-2	TRBD2	TRBJ2-5	many	TGTGCCAGCAGCTTACAGGGAAGCGGGAGAGGGGAGACCCAGTACTTC	CASSLQGSGRGETQYF
TRBV20-1	-	TRBJ1-6	few	TGCAGTGCTAGGACAGTGAAAGCTAATTCACCCCTCCACTTT	CSARTVKANSPLHF
TRBV7-8	-	TRBJ2-1	-	TGTGCCAGCAGCTTACCGGGGCGGGAGCAGTTCTTC	CASSLPGREQFF
TRBV7-2	-	TRBJ2-1	many	TGTGCCAGCAGCTTAGGTAGGTGGCATGAGCAGTTCTTC	CASSLGRWHEQFF
TRBV5-1	-	TRBJ1-2	many	TGCGCCAGCAGCTTGGCGGTGGGAGACAGTGAGGGCTACACCTTC	CASSLAVGDSEGYTF
TRBV4-2	TRBD2	TRBJ2-3	many	TGTGCCAGCAGCCTGAACCTAGCGGGGGGGCCGGGTGTTACGCAGTATTTT	CASSLNLAGGPGVTQYF
TRBV19	-	TRBJ2-7	-	TGTGCCAGTAGTATGATGCCACAGACGGAGCAGTACTTC	CASSMMPQTEQYF
TRBV5-6	TRBD2	TRBJ2-1	many	TGTGCCAGCAGCTTTCGCTCTAGCGGGAGGGCCGGGAATGAGCAGTTCTTC	CASSFRSSGRAGNEQFF
TRBV7-8	-	TRBJ2-7	many	TGTGCCAGCAGCTCCTCGGGCGGTTGGGTCGAGCAGTACTTC	CASSSSGGWVEQYF
TRBV29-1	-	TRBJ2-3	many	TGCAGCGTTGTCAGCGGTTGGAAGGCGCAGTATTTT	CSVVSGWKAQYF
TRBV5-1	TRBD2	TRBJ2-6	many	TGCGCCAGCAGCTTGTGGAGCCTAGCGGGGGGGCCTGGGGCCAACGTCCTGACTTTC	CASSLWSLAGGPGANVLTF
TRBV20-1	TRBD1	TRBJ2-6	many	TGCAGTGCTCGGTTCCGGGACAGGGTTAGATCTGGGGCCAACGTCCTGACTTTC	CSARFRDRVRSGANVLTF
TRBV4-3	-	TRBJ2-1	many	TGCGCCAGCAGCCAAGATGCTAGCCGGCCAGAGCAGTTCTTC	CASSQDASRPEQFF
TRBV29-1	-	TRBJ2-3	many	TGCAGCGCCCTCTGGCCCGGCGGAAATACGCAGTATTTT	CSALWPGGNTQYF
TRBV14	TRBD2	TRBJ2-3	few	TGTGCCAGCAGCCAAGTCGGTCGGCGGGGGAGCACAGATACGCAGTATTTT	CASSQVGRRGSTDTQYF
TRBV3-1	-	TRBJ2-1	-	TGTGCCAGCAGCCAAGTAGGTGGGAAGGACTCCTACAATGAGCAGTTCTTC	CASSQVGGKDSYNEQFF
TRBV20-1	TRBD1	TRBJ1-2	many	TGCAGTGCTAGACGCTTGGTTGGGACAGGGGGCCGGGGCTATGGCTACACCTTC	CSARRLVGTGGRGYGYTF
TRBV7-2	-	TRBJ2-5	many	TGTGCCAGCAGCTTTGGGCTAACGGGGTGGAAGACCCAGTACTTC	CASSFGLTGWKTQYF
TRBV29-1	TRBD2	TRBJ2-1	many	TGCAGCGCCCTGCCCACTAGCGGTAATTACAATGAGCAGTTCTTC	CSALPTSGNYNEQFF
TRBV23-1	TRBD1	TRBJ2-7	-	TGCGCCAGCAGTCATTCCGGGACAGTGAACTACGAGCAGTACTTC	CASSHSGTVNYEQYF
TRBV20-1	TRBD2	TRBJ2-5	many	TGCAGTGCTAGAGATCACGCGGGGACTAGCGGGAGTACTCAAGAGACCCAGTACTTC	CSARDHAGTSGSTQETQYF
TRBV5-1	-	TRBJ2-3	many	TGCGCCAGCAGCGATTTAAGTGGGACGCAGTATTTT	CASSDLSGTQYF
TRBV7-6	TRBD1	TRBJ2-3	few	TGTGCCAGCAGCTCCGACCCGGGACAGGTCACAGATACGCAGTATTTT	CASSSDPGQVTDTQYF
TRBV18	TRBD1	TRBJ1-5	many	TGTGCCAGCTCACCGGAGGGACAGGGGAATCAGCCCCAGCATTTT	CASSPEGQGNQPQHF
TRBV5-4	-	TRBJ2-1	-	TGTGCCAGCAGTAAGGCAGGTAAAACCTACAATGAGCAGTTCTTC	CASSKAGKTYNEQFF
TRBV7-2	TRBD2	TRBJ2-3	many	TGTGCCAGCAGCTTAGCGGGAGGGCGCAACACAGATACGCAGTATTTT	CASSLAGGRNTDTQYF
TRBV7-9	-	TRBJ2-1	many	TGTGCCAGCAGCTTAGGTAGGCTCCCCTCCTACAATGAGCAGTTCTTC	CASSLGRLPSYNEQFF
TRBV3-1	-	TRBJ2-7	many	TGTGCCAGCAGCCAAGTCGCGGAACAAGGGTACGAGCAGTACTTC	CASSQVAEQGYEQYF
TRBV7-2	-	TRBJ2-3	many	TGTGCCAGCATCGACAGGCCGAGGGCGGGGCAGTATTTT	CASIDRPRAGQYF
TRBV7-3	-	TRBJ1-1	many	TGTGCCAGCAGCTTATCAGGGTTGAACACTGAAGCTTTCTTT	CASSLSGLNTEAFF
TRBV7-3	-	TRBJ2-5	many	TGTGCCAGCAGCTTGGCCGGGACGGGACAAGAGACCCAGTACTTC	CASSLAGTGQETQYF
TRBV5-1	TRBD2	TRBJ2-3	many	TGCGCCAGCAGACGTCTAGCGGGGTCCCCTAGCACAGATACGCAGTATTTT	CASRRLAGSPSTDTQYF
TRBV7-9	TRBD1	TRBJ2-3	many	TGTGCCAGCAGCTTACCTCGGGACAGGGTAGCCACAGATACGCAGTATTTT	CASSLPRDRVATDTQYF
TRBV7-2	-	TRBJ1-3	few	TGTGCCAGCAGCTTAGGGCGGGGGTCGGGAAACACCATATATTTT	CASSLGRGSGNTIYF
TRBV20-1	-	TRBJ1-1	many	TGCAGTGCTAGGAGTCACAAGGGACACACTGAAGCTTTCTTT	CSARSHKGHTEAFF
TRBV5-1	TRBD2	TRBJ2-7	many	TGCGCCAGCAGCTTGACGGTACGGGAGGGCAGCTACGAGCAGTACTTC	CASSLTVREGSYEQYF
TRBV19	TRBD1	TRBJ1-4	few	TGTGCCAGTAGTACAACCGGGACAGAAGTTCAAAATGAAAAACTGTTTTTT	CASSTTGTEVQNEKLFF